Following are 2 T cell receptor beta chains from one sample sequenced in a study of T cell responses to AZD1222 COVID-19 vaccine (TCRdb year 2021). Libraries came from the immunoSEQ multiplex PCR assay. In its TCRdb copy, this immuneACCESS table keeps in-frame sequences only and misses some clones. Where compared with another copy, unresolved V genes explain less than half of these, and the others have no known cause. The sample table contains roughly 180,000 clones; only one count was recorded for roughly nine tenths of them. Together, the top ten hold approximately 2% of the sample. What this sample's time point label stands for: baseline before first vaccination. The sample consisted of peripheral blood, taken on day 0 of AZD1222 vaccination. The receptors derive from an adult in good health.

The CDR3 is CASSDLGSEAFF. In DNA form, the CDR3 reads TGTGCCAGCAGTGATCTGGGTTCTGAAGCTTTCTTT. The gene calls are TRBV2 and TRBJ1-1; D is undetermined. The V and J ends lost 3 bases and 6 bases respectively, with 8 bases between them. CDR1 is SNHLY and CDR2 is FYNNEI in the germline V gene. The CDR3 sequence is 12 residues long.

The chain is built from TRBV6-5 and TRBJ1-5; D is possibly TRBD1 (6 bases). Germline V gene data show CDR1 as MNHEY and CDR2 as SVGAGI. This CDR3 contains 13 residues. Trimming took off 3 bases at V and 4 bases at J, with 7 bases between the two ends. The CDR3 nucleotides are TGTGCCAGCAGTTATCAGGGGAATCAGCCCCAGCATTTT. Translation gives CASSYQGNQPQHF.